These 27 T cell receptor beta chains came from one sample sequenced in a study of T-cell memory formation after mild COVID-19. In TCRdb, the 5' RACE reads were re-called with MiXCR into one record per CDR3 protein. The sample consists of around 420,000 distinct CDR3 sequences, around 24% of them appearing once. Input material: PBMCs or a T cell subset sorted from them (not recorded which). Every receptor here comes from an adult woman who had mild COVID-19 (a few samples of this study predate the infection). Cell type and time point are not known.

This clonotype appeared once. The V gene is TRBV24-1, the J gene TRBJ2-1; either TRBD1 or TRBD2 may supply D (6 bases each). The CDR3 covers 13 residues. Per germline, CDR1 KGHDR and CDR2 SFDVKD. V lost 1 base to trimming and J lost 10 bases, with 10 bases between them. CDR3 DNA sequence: TGTGCCACCAGTGATTTAGGAGGGGGGGAGCAGTTCTTC. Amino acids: CATSDLGGGEQFF.

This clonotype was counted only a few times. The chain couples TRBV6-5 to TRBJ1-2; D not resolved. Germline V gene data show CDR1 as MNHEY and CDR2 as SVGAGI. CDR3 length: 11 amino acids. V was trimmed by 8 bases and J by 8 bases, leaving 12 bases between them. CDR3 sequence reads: CASWDARGYTF. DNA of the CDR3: TGTGCCAGCTGGGATGCAAGAGGCTACACCTTC.

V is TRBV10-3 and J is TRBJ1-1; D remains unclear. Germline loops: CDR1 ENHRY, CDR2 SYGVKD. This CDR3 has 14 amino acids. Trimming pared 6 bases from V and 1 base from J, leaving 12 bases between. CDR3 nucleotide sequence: TGTGCCATCAGAGACCACAGTAAGAACACTGAAGCTTTCTTT. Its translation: CAIRDHSKNTEAFF.

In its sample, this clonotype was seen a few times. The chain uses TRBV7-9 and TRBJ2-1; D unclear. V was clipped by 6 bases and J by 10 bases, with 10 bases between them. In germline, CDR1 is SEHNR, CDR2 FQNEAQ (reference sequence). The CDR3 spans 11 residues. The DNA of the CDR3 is TGTGCCAGCAGATTACTAAGGGAGCAGTTCTTC. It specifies CASRLLREQFF.

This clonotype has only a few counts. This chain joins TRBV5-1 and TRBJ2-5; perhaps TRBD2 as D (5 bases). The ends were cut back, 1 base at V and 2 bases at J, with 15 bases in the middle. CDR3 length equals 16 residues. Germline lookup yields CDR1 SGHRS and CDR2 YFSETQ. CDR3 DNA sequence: TGCGCCAGCAGCTTGATTGTCCGCCGGGAACAAGAGACCCAGTACTTC. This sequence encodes CASSLIVRREQETQYF.

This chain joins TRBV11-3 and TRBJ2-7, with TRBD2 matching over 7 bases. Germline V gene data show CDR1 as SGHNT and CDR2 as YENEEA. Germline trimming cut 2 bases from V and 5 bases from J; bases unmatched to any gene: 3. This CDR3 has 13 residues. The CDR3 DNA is TGTGCCAGCAGCTTAAGTCTAGCGGACGAGCAGTACTTC. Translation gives CASSLSLADEQYF.

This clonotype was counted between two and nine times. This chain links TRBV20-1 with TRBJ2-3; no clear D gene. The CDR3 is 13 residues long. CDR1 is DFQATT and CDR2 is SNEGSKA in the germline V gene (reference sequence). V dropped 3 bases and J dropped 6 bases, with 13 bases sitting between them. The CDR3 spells CSARGFKRDTQYF. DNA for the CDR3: TGCAGTGCTAGGGGATTCAAACGGGATACGCAGTATTTT.

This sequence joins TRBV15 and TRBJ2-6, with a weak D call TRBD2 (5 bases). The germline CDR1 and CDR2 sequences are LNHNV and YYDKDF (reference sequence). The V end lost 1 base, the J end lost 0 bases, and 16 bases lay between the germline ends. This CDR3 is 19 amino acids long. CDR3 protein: CATSRGLTAGRSGANVLTF. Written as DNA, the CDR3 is TGTGCCACCAGCAGAGGGCTAACCGCGGGCCGCTCTGGGGCCAACGTCCTGACTTTC.

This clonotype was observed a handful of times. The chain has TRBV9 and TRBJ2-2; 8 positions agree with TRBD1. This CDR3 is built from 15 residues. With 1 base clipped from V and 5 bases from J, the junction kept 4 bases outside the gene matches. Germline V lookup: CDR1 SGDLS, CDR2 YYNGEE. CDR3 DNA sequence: TGTGCCAGCAGCGTACAGGGGGCTGGGACCGGGGAGCTGTTTTTT. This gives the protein CASSVQGAGTGELFF. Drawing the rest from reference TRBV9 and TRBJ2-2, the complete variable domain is DSGVTQTPKHLITATGQRVTLRCSPRSGDLSVYWYQQSLDQGLQFLIQYYNGEERAKGNILERFSAQQFPDLHSELNLSSLELGDSALYFCASSVQGAGTGELFFGEGSRLTVL.

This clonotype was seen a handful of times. Here the CDR3 reads CASSSGAGLEQYF. CDR3 in DNA: TGCGCCAGCAGCTCGGGAGCGGGACTCGAGCAGTACTTC. The chain joins TRBV5-1 to TRBJ2-7, with TRBD2 identical over 7 bases. Germline V gene sequence: CDR1 SGHRS, CDR2 YFSETQ. This CDR3 spans 13 amino acids. J lost 6 bases, V lost 3 bases, and 6 bases had no gene match.

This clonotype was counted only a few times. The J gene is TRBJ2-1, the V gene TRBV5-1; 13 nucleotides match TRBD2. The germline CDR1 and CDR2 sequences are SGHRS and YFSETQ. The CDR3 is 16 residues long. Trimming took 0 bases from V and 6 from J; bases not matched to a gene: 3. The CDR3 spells CASSLVLAGGGNEQFF. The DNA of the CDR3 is TGCGCCAGCAGCTTGGTACTAGCGGGAGGGGGCAATGAGCAGTTCTTC.

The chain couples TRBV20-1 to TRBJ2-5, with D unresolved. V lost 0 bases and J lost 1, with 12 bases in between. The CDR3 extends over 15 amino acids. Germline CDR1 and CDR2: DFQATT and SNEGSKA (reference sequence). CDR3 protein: CSARDQGSRQETQYF. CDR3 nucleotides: TGCAGTGCTAGAGATCAAGGCAGCCGCCAAGAGACCCAGTACTTC.

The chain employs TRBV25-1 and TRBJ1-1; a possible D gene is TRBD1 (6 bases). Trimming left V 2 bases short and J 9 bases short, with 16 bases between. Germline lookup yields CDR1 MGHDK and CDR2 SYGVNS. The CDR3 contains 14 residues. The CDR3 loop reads CASSERRGGEKAFF. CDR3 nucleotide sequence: TGTGCCAGCAGTGAAAGAAGGGGGGGGGAGAAAGCTTTCTTT.

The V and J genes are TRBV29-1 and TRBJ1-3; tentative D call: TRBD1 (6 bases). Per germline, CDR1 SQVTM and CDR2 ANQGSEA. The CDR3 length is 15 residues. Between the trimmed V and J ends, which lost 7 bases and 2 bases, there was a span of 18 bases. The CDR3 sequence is CSGWGPGATGNTIYF. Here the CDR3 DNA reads TGCAGCGGATGGGGCCCGGGGGCCACTGGAAACACCATATATTTT. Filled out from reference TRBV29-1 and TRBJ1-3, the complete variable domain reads SAVISQKPSRDICQRGTSLTIQCQVDSQVTMMFWYRQQPGQSLTLIATANQGSEATYESGFVIDKFPISRPNLTFSTLTVSNMSPEDSSIYLCSGWGPGATGNTIYFGEGSWLTVV.

CDR3 loop: CASSSRQGWSPLHF. The CDR3 DNA follows: TGTGCCAGCAGTTCAAGACAGGGGTGGTCACCCCTCCACTTT. The chain couples TRBV12-3 or TRBV12-4 to TRBJ1-6; 8 bases match TRBD1. The V and J ends lost 4 bases and 10 bases, in that order; junction bases with no gene match: 6. The CDR3 contains 14 residues.

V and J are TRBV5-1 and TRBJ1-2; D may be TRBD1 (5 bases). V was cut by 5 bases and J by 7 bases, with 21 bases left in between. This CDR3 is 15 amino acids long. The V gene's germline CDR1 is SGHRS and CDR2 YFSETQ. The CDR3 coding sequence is TGCGCCAGCAGGACCGCGGGACGGTCTTCTTTTGGCTACACCTTC. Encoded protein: CASRTAGRSSFGYTF.

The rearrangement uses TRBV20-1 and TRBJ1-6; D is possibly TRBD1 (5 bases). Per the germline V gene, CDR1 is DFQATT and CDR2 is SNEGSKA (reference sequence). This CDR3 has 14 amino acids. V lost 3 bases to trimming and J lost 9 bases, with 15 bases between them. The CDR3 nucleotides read TGCAGTGCTAGTTCGGAGTTTCAGGGTTCACCCCTCCACTTT. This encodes CSASSEFQGSPLHF.

CDR3 nucleotide sequence: TGCGCCAGCAGTCTCGACAGCTACCAAGAGACCCAGTACTTC. Translating gives CASSLDSYQETQYF. The rearrangement joins TRBV23-1 to TRBJ2-5, with TRBD1 as a possible D gene (5 bases). TRBV23-1 is flagged as an ORF with uncertain function. The length of the CDR3 is 14 residues. V was trimmed by 4 bases and J by 0 bases, leaving 9 bases between them.

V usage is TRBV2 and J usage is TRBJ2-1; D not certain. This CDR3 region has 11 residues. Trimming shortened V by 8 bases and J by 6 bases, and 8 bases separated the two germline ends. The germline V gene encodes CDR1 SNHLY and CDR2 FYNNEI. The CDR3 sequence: CASRLGNEQFF. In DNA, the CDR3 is TGTGCCAGCCGGTTGGGCAATGAGCAGTTCTTC. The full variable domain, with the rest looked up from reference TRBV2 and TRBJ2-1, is EPEVTQTPSHQVTQMGQEVILRCVPISNHLYFYWYRQILGQKVEFLVSFYNNEISEKSEIFDDQFSVERPDGSNFTLKIRSTKLEDSAMYFCASRLGNEQFFGPGTRLTVL.

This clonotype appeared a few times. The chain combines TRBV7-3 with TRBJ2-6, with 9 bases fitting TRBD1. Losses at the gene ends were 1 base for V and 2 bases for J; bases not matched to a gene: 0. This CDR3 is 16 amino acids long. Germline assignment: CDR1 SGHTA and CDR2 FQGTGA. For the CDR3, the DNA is TGTGCCAGCAGCTTAAACAGGGGGCCTGGGGCCAACGTCCTGACTTTC. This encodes CASSLNRGPGANVLTF.

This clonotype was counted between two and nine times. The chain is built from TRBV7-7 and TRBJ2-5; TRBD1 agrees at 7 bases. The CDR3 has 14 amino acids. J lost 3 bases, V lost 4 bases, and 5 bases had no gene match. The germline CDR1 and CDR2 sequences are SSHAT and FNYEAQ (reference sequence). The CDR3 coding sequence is TGTGCCAGCAGCTCCGGGACAGCAGAAGAGACCCAGTACTTC. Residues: CASSSGTAEETQYF. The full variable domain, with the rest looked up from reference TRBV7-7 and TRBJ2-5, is GAGVSQSPRYKVTKRGQDVTLRCDPISSHATLYWYQQALGQGPEFLTYFNYEAQPDKSGLPSDRFSAERPEGSISTLTIQRTEQRDSAMYRCASSSGTAEETQYFGPGTRLLVL.

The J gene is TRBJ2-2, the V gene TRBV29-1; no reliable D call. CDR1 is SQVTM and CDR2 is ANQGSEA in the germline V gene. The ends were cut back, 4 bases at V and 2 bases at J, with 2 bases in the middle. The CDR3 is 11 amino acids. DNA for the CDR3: TGCAGCGTTGGTAACACCGGGGAGCTGTTTTTT. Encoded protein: CSVGNTGELFF.

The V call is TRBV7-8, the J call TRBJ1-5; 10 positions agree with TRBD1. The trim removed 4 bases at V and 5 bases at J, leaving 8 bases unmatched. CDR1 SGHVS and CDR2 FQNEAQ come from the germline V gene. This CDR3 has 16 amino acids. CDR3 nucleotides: TGTGCCAGCAGCTCGACAGGGGGCCCGAATTATCAGCCCCAGCATTTT. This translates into CASSSTGGPNYQPQHF. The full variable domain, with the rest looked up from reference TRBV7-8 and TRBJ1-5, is GAGVSQSPRYKVAKRGQDVALRCDPISGHVSLFWYQQALGQGPEFLTYFQNEAQLDKSGLPSDRFFAERPEGSVSTLKIQRTQQEDSAVYLCASSSTGGPNYQPQHFGDGTRLSIL.

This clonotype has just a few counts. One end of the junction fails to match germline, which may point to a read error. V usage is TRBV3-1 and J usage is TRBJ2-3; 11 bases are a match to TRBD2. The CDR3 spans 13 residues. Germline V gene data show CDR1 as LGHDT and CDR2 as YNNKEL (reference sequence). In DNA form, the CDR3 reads TGTGCCAGCAGCCTAGAATTACTAGCGGGGGTCAGTTTT. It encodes CASSLELLAGVSF.

This chain's CDR3 is CASSQHGENTEAFF. The CDR3 nucleotides are TGTGCCAGCAGTCAACATGGGGAGAACACTGAAGCTTTCTTT. The rearrangement uses TRBV12-3 or TRBV12-4 and TRBJ1-1; no reliable D call. V was pared by 5 bases and J by 1 base, with 11 bases between. This CDR3 is 14 amino acids long.

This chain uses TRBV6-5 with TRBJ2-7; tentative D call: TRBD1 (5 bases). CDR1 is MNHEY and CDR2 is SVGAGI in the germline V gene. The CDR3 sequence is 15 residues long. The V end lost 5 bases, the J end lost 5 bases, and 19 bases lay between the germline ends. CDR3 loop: CASSTNSRVWNEQYF. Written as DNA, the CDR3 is TGTGCCAGCAGTACGAATTCCAGGGTCTGGAACGAGCAGTACTTC.

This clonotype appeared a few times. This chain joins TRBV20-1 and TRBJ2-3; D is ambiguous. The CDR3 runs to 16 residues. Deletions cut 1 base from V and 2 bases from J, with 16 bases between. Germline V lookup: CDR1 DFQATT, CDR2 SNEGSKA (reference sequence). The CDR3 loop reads CSARAGSGGFTDTQYF. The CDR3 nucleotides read TGCAGTGCTAGAGCCGGGTCGGGCGGATTCACAGATACGCAGTATTTT.